These T cell receptor beta chains were read from a single sample in a study of T cells in Graves' hyperthyroidism and ophthalmopathy. One entry per CDR3 protein, called by TCRdb with MiXCR from the multiplex PCR reads. The repertoire holds under 350,000 distinct CDR3 sequences, with about a sixth as singletons. The sample was blood. Receptors originate from a woman aged 60-75 years with Graves' ophthalmopathy. Both conserved end residues are trimmed from each CDR3. The order of the fields is V gene, J gene, clone size, CDR3 protein. The size field is filled for only some rows; it gives once, few, many or a size class.

>TRBV5-6|TRBJ1-2|many
ASSLGGRDYGYT
>TRBV6-1|TRBJ1-1|many
ASSQFRAPMNTEAF
>TRBV7-2|TRBJ1-1|many
ASSLRWIGEAF
>TRBV20-1|TRBJ1-2|many
SATTGSYGYT
>TRBV20-1|TRBJ2-5|-
SAVRGQETQY
>TRBV27|TRBJ1-2|-
ASKEAGSES
>TRBV12-3/TRBV12-4|TRBJ1-5|-
ASSRGQGFQPQH
>TRBV25-1|TRBJ2-2|-
ASSAGQGDTGELF
>TRBV29-1|TRBJ1-3|-
SGGLSSGNTIY
>TRBV20-1|TRBJ1-5|many
SASKGPANAQPQH
>TRBV29-1|TRBJ1-5|-
SVAGGTGGPNQPQH
>TRBV3-1|TRBJ2-5|few
ASSPNLNAETQY
>TRBV9|TRBJ2-2|-
ASSAVGGAAGELF
>TRBV28|TRBJ2-3|-
ASRLLAEKTDTQY
>TRBV30|TRBJ1-6|-
AWGGAGSLH
>TRBV7-2|TRBJ2-2|-
ASSSRLAGNTGELF
>TRBV5-1|TRBJ2-5|-
ASRPTSGETQY
>TRBV7-9|TRBJ2-1|many
ASSLAATGHNEQF
>TRBV6-1|TRBJ2-2|many
ASGQGAGELF
>TRBV7-3|TRBJ2-2|-
ASSFAGGNTGELF
>TRBV6-2/TRBV6-3|TRBJ2-1|many
ASSPRTSGSSYNEQF
>TRBV6-6|TRBJ2-7|-
ASSYSYGPKSYEQY
>TRBV28|TRBJ2-1|many
ASSAPRDPLSYNEQF
>TRBV27|TRBJ2-1|many
ASSLEGLSSYNEQF
>TRBV5-1|TRBJ2-7|-
ASSLLSLRDRGYEQC
>TRBV3-1|TRBJ2-7|many
ASSQNIPYREQY
>TRBV6-2/TRBV6-3|TRBJ1-1|many
ASNNRVGEAF
>TRBV6-1|TRBJ2-2|few
ASRRLRSLNTGELF